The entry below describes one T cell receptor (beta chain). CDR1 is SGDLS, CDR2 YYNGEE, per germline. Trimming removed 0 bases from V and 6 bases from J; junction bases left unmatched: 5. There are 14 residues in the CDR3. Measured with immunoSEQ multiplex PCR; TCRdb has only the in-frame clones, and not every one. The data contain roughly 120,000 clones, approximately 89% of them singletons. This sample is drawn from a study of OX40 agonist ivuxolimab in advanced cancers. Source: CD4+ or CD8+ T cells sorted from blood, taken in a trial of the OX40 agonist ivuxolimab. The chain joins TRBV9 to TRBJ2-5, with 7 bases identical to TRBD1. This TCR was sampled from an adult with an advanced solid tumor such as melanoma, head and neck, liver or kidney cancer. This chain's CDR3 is CASSVAGQTQTQYF. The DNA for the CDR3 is TGTGCCAGCAGCGTAGCGGGACAGACACAGACCCAGTACTTC. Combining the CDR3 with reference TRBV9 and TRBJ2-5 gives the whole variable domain DSGVTQTPKHLITATGQRVTLRCSPRSGDLSVYWYQQSLDQGLQFLIQYYNGEERAKGNILERFSAQQFPDLHSELNLSSLELGDSALYFCASSVAGQTQTQYFGPGTRLLVL.